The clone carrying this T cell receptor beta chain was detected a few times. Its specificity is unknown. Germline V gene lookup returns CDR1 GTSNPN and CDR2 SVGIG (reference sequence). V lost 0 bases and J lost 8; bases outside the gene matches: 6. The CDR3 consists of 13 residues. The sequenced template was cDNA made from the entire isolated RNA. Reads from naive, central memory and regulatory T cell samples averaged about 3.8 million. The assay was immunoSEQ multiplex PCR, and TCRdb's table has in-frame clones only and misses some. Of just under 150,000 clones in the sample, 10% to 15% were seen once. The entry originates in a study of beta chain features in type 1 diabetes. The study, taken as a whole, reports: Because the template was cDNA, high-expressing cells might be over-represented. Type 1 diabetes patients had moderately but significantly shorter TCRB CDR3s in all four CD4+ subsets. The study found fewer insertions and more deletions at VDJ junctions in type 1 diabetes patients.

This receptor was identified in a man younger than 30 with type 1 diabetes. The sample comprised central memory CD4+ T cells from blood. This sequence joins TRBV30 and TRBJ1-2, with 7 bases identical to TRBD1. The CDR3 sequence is CAWSVLTGEGYTF. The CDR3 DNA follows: TGTGCCTGGAGTGTCCTTACAGGGGAAGGCTACACCTTC.